This T cell receptor (beta chain) was identified in a study of T cell changes during pregnancy in multiple sclerosis. Here immunoSEQ multiplex PCR was the method, and the copy in TCRdb shows in-frame clones only, minus some. The sample lists fewer than 85,000 clones; 89% were seen once. This clone was detected only a few times. The sequence was obtained from a female donor with multiple sclerosis, enrolled in a pregnancy study. The source material was peripheral blood, sampled before pregnancy.

The CDR3 coding sequence is TGTGCCAGCAGCGTAGGTCCCTCGAGGGTTTGGGGTGGCTACACCTTC. Translated: CASSVGPSRVWGGYTF. This rearrangement joins TRBV9 to TRBJ1-2; D call uncertain. Germline assignment: CDR1 SGDLS and CDR2 YYNGEE. Trimming removed 0 bases at V and 7 bases at J, with 19 bases between. This CDR3 is 16 amino acids long. Full variable domain (outside the CDR3, taken from reference TRBV9 and TRBJ1-2): DSGVTQTPKHLITATGQRVTLRCSPRSGDLSVYWYQQSLDQGLQFLIQYYNGEERAKGNILERFSAQQFPDLHSELNLSSLELGDSALYFCASSVGPSRVWGGYTFGSGTRLTVV.